The rows below give T cell receptor beta chains drawn from one sample of a study of blood T cells in healthy people across ages. TCRdb re-called the 5' RACE reads with MiXCR, one entry per CDR3 protein. The sample lists approximately 960,000 distinct CDR3 sequences; about 27% were seen once. A further study also used this sample, focusing on T cells of mothers and their children.

Sequenced material: blood. Every receptor here comes from a woman aged 40 to 50 in good health. Both conserved end residues are part of each CDR3. The order of the fields is V gene, clone size, J gene, D gene, CDR3 protein, CDR3 DNA. The D gene is left open where the match is weak. Only part of the rows carry a size: once, few, many, or a class if the clone is expanded.

TRBV11-2	-	TRBJ1-1	-	CASSFRGAYPDTEAFF	TGTGCCAGCAGCTTCCGGGGGGCATACCCGGACACTGAAGCTTTCTTT
TRBV20-1	many	TRBJ2-1	-	CSARTSTDSNNEQFF	TGCAGTGCTAGGACGAGCACGGACTCGAACAATGAGCAGTTCTTC
TRBV28	few	TRBJ1-2	-	CASSTGLEGYTF	TGTGCCAGCAGCACAGGGTTGGAAGGCTACACCTTC
TRBV11-2	-	TRBJ2-7	-	CASRAGMQYNEQYF	TGTGCCAGCAGGGCAGGGATGCAGTACAATGAGCAGTACTTC
TRBV27	-	TRBJ1-2	-	CASSPPPGQSYGYTF	TGTGCCAGCAGTCCCCCCCCGGGGCAGAGCTATGGCTACACCTTC
TRBV12-3/TRBV12-4	many	TRBJ2-7	-	CASRSGLRYEQYF	TGTGCCAGCAGATCGGGACTCCGTTACGAGCAGTACTTC
TRBV7-8	-	TRBJ2-5	-	CASVSSGNQETQYF	TGTGCCAGCGTTTCCTCGGGGAATCAAGAGACCCAGTACTTC
TRBV24-1	few	TRBJ2-5	-	CATMLGETQYF	TGTGCCACCATGCTGGGAGAGACCCAGTACTTC
TRBV6-2/TRBV6-3	few	TRBJ2-1	TRBD1	CASRTDRDRYNEQFF	TGTGCCAGCAGAACAGACCGGGACAGGTACAATGAGCAGTTCTTC
TRBV20-1	few	TRBJ2-7	TRBD2	CSAREPLAGSYEQYF	TGCAGTGCTAGAGAACCATTAGCGGGATCCTACGAGCAGTACTTC
TRBV12-3/TRBV12-4	-	TRBJ2-5	-	CASSFGPQGGKSETQYF	TGTGCCAGCAGTTTTGGTCCACAGGGAGGCAAATCGGAGACCCAGTACTTC
TRBV5-1	-	TRBJ2-1	-	CASEGVGNEQFF	TGCGCCAGCGAAGGGGTAGGGAATGAGCAGTTCTTC
TRBV15	-	TRBJ2-2	-	CATSWSNTGELFF	TGTGCCACCAGCTGGTCGAACACCGGGGAGCTGTTTTTT
TRBV5-1	-	TRBJ2-7	TRBD2	CASSQSAGASSTYEQYF	TGCGCCAGCAGCCAGTCAGCGGGGGCGTCCTCGACCTACGAGCAGTACTTC
TRBV3-1	-	TRBJ2-1	-	CASSQRQYNEQFF	TGTGCCAGCAGCCAACGACAGTACAATGAGCAGTTCTTC
TRBV20-1	-	TRBJ2-2	TRBD1	CSASDRGPTGELFF	TGCAGTGCTAGTGACAGGGGGCCCACCGGGGAGCTGTTTTTT
TRBV7-2	once	TRBJ2-5	TRBD2	CASSLRGLAGVNEQYF	TGTGCCAGCAGCTTACGAGGACTAGCGGGGGTCAATGAGCAGTACTTC